The TCR beta chain under discussion was sequenced for a study of cytomegalovirus exposure and HLA in healthy donors. A few counts support this clone. As yet, its antigen is unknown. Other DNA variants within this sample encode the same CDR3. CDR1 and CDR2 (germline): SGHRS, YFSETQ. The CDR3 is made up of 15 amino acids. J gave up 2 bases and V 3 bases, and 2 bases lay outside the gene matches. Regarding the study as a whole: What a later analysis reportedly showed was that an Asian-associated ancestry cluster had fewer N-insertions than the roughly 670-donor mean.

PCR was performed using 60 Vbeta and 13 Jbeta primers. Clones were read by immunoSEQ multiplex PCR, and TCRdb kept only the in-frame ones, dropping some. The sample carries about 170,000 clones, around 80% recorded once. The chain couples TRBV5-1 to TRBJ2-5; TRBD2 matches at 12 bases. The sample consisted of PBMCs. This clonotype was sampled from a woman aged 30 to 39 in good health and CMV-seropositive. The DNA of the CDR3 is TGCGCCAGCAGCTCTGGACTAGCGGGGCAAGAGACCCAGTACTTC. Translating it yields CASSSGLAGQETQYF.